Presented here are 10 T cell receptor beta chains from one specimen sequenced in a study of blood T cell repertoires in COVID-19. Sequenced by immunoSEQ multiplex PCR; TCRdb stores in-frame clones only, minus some. Of under 200,000 clones in the sample, about 85% are singletons; the top ten hold approximately 5.4%. The sequenced sample was peripheral blood. Receptor source: a woman aged 45-60 years with COVID-19, enrolled during active disease.

This chain uses TRBV19 with TRBJ2-3; D is perhaps TRBD2 (6 bases). CDR3 length: 16 residues. Germline V gene lookup returns CDR1 LNHDA and CDR2 SQIVND (reference sequence). Trimming removed 2 bases at V and 1 base at J, with 13 bases between. The CDR3 spells CASSIPSSARTDTQYF. The CDR3, as DNA: TGTGCCAGTAGTATACCCTCTAGCGCCCGCACAGATACGCAGTATTTT.

This chain links TRBV5-1 with TRBJ1-3; TRBD1 matches at 7 bases. Germline V gives CDR1 SGHRS, CDR2 YFSETQ. CDR3 length: 16 residues. With V trimmed by 3 bases and J by 0 bases, 6 bases remained unmatched. The CDR3 DNA follows: TGCGCCAGCAGCTCGGGACAGTCATCCTCTGGAAACACCATATATTTT. Its protein is CASSSGQSSSGNTIYF.

The chain uses TRBV4-1 and TRBJ1-5; 7 positions match TRBD1. This CDR3 has 17 residues. CDR1 is MGHRA and CDR2 is YSYEKL in the germline V gene. Losses at the gene ends were 0 bases for V and 8 bases for J; bases not matched to a gene: 13. The CDR3 here is CASSQEVRQGGREPQHF. Written as DNA, the CDR3 is TGCGCCAGCAGCCAAGAGGTGCGACAGGGTGGTCGGGAGCCCCAGCATTTT.

The chain is built from TRBV10-3 and TRBJ1-2; 9 bases map to TRBD1. Germline V gene sequence: CDR1 ENHRY, CDR2 SYGVKD. Trimming at V came to 8 bases and at J to 5 bases, leaving 9 bases not matched to a gene. This CDR3 comprises 14 residues. The CDR3 loop reads CAIGRGTGNYGYTF. CDR3 DNA: TGTGCCATCGGGAGAGGGACAGGGAATTATGGCTACACCTTC.

This rearrangement joins TRBV7-9 to TRBJ2-5; TRBD2 aligns across 7 bases. The germline V gene encodes CDR1 SEHNR and CDR2 FQNEAQ (reference sequence). V was pared by 5 bases and J by 5 bases, with 11 bases of the junction left unmatched. This CDR3 comprises 15 residues. This chain's CDR3 is CASSPSQRGSETQYF. In nucleotides, the CDR3 is TGTGCCAGCAGCCCCTCCCAGCGGGGAAGCGAGACCCAGTACTTC.

The V call is TRBV3-1 (or the pseudogene TRBV3-2), the J call TRBJ2-3, with TRBD1 matching 7 bases. CDR1 and CDR2 (germline): LGHDT, YNNKEL (reference sequence). V dropped 3 bases and J dropped 0; count of bases not matched to a gene: 3. The CDR3 runs to 15 residues. This CDR3 is CASSQGQFSTDTQYF. The CDR3 DNA is TGTGCCAGCAGCCAGGGACAGTTTAGCACAGATACGCAGTATTTT.

As to this clone: The sample has other DNA sequences that encode this CDR3 too. The chain couples TRBV5-1 to TRBJ2-5, with 14 bases lining up with TRBD2. The CDR3 runs 16 residues. Germline CDR1 reads SGHRS; CDR2 reads YFSETQ. The J segment lost 3 bases and the V segment lost 4 bases, leaving 5 bases of the junction unmatched. CDR3 amino acids: CASSGRLAGGEETQYF. CDR3 sequence (DNA): TGCGCCAGCAGCGGCAGACTAGCGGGGGGGGAAGAGACCCAGTACTTC.

This clone was seen more than once but under ten times. V usage is TRBV18 and J usage is TRBJ1-3; D is unclear. Trimming cost V 2 bases and J 4 bases, with 9 bases left between them. The germline V gene has CDR1 KGHSH and CDR2 LQKENI. The CDR3 is 14 amino acids. The CDR3 nucleotides are TGTGCCAGCTCACCAGCGCGCGAGGGAAACACCATATATTTT. Its protein product is CASSPAREGNTIYF.

The J gene is TRBJ1-1, the V gene TRBV27, with D possibly being TRBD1 (6 bases). The CDR3 has 13 residues. Germline V CDR1 and CDR2: MNHEY, SMNVEV (reference sequence). V was shortened by 5 bases and J by 4 bases, with 11 bases between the two germline ends. The CDR3: CASSLGGVTEAFF. Written as DNA, the CDR3 is TGTGCCAGCAGTCTAGGGGGGGTCACTGAAGCTTTCTTT.

The V call is TRBV6-2 or TRBV6-3, the J call TRBJ2-7; 7 bases agree with TRBD1. This CDR3 spans 14 amino acids. The germline V gene has CDR1 MNHEY and CDR2 SVGEGT. Trimming at V came to 4 bases and at J to 2 bases, leaving 5 bases not matched to a gene. CDR3: CASSSPTGPYEQYF. The CDR3 region has the DNA TGTGCCAGCAGTTCCCCGACAGGGCCCTACGAGCAGTACTTC.